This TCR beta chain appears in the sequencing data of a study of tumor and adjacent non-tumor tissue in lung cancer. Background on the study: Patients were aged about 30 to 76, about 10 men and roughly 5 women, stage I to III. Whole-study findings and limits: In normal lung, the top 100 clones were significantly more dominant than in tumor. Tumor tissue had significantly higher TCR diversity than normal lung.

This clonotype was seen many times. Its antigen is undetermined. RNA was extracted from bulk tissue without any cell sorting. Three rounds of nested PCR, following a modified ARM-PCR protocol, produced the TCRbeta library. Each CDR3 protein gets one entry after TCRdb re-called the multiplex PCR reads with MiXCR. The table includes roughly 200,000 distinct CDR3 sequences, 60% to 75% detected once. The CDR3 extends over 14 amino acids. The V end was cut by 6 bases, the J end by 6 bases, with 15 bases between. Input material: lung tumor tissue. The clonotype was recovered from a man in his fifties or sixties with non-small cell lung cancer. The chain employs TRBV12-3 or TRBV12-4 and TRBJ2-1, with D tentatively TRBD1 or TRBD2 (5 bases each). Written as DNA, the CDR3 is TGTGCCAGCAGAGTCGGGACGCCGGGCAATGAGCAGTTCTTC. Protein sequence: CASRVGTPGNEQFF.